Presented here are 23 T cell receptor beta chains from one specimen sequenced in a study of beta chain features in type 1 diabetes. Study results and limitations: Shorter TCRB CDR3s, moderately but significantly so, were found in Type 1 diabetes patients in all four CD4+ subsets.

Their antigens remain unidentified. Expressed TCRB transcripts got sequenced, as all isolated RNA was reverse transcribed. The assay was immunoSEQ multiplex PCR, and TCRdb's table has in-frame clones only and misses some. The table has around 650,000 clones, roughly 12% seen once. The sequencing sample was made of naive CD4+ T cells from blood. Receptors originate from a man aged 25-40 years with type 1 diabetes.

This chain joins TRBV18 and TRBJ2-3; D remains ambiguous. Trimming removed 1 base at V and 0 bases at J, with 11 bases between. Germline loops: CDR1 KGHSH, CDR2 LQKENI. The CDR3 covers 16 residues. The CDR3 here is CASSPRVSGSTDTQYF. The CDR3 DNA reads TGTGCCAGCTCACCACGGGTTTCCGGTAGCACAGATACGCAGTATTTT. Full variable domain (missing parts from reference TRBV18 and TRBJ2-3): NAGVMQNPRHLVRRRGQEARLRCSPMKGHSHVYWYRQLPEEGLKFMVYLQKENIIDESGMPKERFSAEFPKEGPSILRIQQVVRGDSAAYFCASSPRVSGSTDTQYFGPGTRLTVL.

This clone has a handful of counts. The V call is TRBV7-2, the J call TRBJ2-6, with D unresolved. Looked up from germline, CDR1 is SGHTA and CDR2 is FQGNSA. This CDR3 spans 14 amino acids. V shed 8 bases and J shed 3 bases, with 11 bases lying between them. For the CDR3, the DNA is TGTGCCAGCGCCTTCAGTGATGGGGCCAACGTCCTGACTTTC. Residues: CASAFSDGANVLTF.

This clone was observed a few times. The DNA for the CDR3 is TGTGCCAGCAGTTACTCGATAGGGATTAATTCACCCCTCCACTTT. This sequence encodes CASSYSIGINSPLHF. V is TRBV6-5 and J is TRBJ1-6; no clear D. V lost 0 bases to trimming and J lost 6 bases, with 9 bases between them. This CDR3 has 15 amino acids. Germline values: CDR1 MNHEY, CDR2 SVGAGI.

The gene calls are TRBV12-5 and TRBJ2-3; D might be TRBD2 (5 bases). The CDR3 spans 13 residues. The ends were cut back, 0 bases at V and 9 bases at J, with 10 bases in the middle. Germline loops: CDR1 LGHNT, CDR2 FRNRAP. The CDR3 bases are TGTGCTAGTGGTTTGGTACGGGATTCGACGCAGTATTTT. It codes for CASGLVRDSTQYF.

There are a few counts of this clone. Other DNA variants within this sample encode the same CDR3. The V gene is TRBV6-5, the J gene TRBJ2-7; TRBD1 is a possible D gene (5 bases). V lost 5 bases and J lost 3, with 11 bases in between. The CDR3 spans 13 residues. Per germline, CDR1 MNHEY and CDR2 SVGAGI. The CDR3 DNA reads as TGTGCCAGCAGTAAGGACACGAGCTACGAGCAGTACTTC. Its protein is CASSKDTSYEQYF.

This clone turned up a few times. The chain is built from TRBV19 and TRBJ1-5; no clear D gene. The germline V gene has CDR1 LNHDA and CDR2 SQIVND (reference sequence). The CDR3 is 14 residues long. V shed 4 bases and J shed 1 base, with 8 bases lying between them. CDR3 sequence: CASSTVTSNQPQHF. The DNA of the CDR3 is TGTGCCAGTAGTACAGTAACGAGCAATCAGCCCCAGCATTTT.

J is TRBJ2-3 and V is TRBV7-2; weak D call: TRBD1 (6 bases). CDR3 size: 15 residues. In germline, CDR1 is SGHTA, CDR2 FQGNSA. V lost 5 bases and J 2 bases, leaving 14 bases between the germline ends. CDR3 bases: TGTGCCAGCAGCATAGGGGGACAATTCACAGATACGCAGTATTTT. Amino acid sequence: CASSIGGQFTDTQYF.

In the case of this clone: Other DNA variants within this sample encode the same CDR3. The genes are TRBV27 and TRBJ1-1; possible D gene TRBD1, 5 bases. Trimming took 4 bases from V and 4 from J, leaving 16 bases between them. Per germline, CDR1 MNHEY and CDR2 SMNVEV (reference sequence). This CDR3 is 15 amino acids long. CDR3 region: CASSSLPGPGTEAFF. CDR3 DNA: TGTGCCAGCAGTTCCCTTCCGGGACCCGGCACTGAAGCTTTCTTT.

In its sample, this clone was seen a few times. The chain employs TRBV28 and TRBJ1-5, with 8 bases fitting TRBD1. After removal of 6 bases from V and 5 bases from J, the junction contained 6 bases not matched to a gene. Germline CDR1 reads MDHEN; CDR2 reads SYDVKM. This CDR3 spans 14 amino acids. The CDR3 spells CASSPGQADQPQHF. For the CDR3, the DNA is TGTGCCAGCAGCCCGGGACAGGCTGATCAGCCCCAGCATTTT.

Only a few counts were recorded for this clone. CDR3: CATSSGPNTIYF. The DNA of the CDR3 is TGTGCCACCAGCAGCGGCCCGAACACCATATATTTT. This rearrangement joins TRBV15 to TRBJ1-3; no reliable D call. Germline V gene data show CDR1 as LNHNV and CDR2 as YYDKDF (reference sequence). This CDR3 region has 12 residues. V shed 3 bases and J shed 7 bases, with 7 bases lying between them.

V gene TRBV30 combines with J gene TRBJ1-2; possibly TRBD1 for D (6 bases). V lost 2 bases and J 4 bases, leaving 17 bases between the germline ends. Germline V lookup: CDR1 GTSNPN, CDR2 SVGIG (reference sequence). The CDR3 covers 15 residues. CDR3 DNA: TGTGCCTGGAGTCCTTCGACAGGATTTATCTATGGCTACACCTTC. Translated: CAWSPSTGFIYGYTF.

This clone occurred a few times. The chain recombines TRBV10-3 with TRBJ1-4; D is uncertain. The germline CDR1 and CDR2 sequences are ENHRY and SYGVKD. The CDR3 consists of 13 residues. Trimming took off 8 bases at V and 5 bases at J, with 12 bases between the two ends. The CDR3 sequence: CAIGEGNNEKLFF. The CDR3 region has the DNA TGTGCCATCGGCGAAGGAAACAATGAAAAACTGTTTTTT.

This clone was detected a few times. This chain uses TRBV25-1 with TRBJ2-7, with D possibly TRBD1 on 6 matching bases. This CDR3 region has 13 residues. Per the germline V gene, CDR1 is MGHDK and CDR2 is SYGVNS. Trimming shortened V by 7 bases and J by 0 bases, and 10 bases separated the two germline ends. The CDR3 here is CASTRDNSYEQYF. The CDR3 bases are TGTGCCAGCACTCGGGACAACTCCTACGAGCAGTACTTC.

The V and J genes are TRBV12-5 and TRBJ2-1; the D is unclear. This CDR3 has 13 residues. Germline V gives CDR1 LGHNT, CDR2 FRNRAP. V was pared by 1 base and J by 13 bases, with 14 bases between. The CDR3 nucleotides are TGTGCTAGTGGTTTGGACATCCTGACTGGTCAGTTCTTC. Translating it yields CASGLDILTGQFF.

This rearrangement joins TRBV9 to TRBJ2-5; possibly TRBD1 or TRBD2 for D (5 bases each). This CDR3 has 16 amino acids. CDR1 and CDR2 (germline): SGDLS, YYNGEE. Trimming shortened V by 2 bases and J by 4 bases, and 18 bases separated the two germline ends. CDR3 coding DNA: TGTGCCAGCAGCGTCCAAGGGTGGGGGTTCGCAGAGACCCAGTACTTC. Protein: CASSVQGWGFAETQYF.

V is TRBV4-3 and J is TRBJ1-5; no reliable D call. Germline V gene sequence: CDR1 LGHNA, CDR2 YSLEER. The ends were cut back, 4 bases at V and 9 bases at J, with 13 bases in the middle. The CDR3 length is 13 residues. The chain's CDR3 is CASSLSRGGPQHF. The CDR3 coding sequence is TGCGCCAGCAGCCTCTCCCGGGGAGGGCCCCAGCATTTT.

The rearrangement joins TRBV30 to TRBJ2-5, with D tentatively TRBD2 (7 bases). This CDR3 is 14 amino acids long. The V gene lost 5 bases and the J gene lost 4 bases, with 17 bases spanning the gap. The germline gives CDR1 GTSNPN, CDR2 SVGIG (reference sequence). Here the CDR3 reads CAWGVGGARETQYF. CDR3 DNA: TGTGCCTGGGGAGTGGGGGGGGCACGAGAGACCCAGTACTTC.

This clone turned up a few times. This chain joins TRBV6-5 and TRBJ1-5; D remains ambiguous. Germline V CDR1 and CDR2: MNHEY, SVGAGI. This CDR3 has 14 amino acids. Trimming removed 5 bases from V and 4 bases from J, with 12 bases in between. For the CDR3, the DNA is TGTGCCAGCAGTCAGGTACCGGGAAATCAGCCCCAGCATTTT. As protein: CASSQVPGNQPQHF.

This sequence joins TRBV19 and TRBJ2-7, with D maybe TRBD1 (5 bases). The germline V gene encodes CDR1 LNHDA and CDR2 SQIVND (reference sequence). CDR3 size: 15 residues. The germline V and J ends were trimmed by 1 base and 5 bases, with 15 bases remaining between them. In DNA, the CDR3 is TGTGCCAGTAGTATAGGACGCCACAGGTCGGACGAGCAGTACTTC. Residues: CASSIGRHRSDEQYF.

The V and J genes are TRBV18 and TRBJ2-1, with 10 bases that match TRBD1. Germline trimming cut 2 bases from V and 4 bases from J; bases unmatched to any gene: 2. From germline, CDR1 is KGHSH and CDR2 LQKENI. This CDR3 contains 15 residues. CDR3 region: CASSPGTGVYNEQFF. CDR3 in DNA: TGTGCCAGCTCACCAGGGACAGGGGTTTACAATGAGCAGTTCTTC. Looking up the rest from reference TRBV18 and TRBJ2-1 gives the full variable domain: NAGVMQNPRHLVRRRGQEARLRCSPMKGHSHVYWYRQLPEEGLKFMVYLQKENIIDESGMPKERFSAEFPKEGPSILRIQQVVRGDSAAYFCASSPGTGVYNEQFFGPGTRLTVL.

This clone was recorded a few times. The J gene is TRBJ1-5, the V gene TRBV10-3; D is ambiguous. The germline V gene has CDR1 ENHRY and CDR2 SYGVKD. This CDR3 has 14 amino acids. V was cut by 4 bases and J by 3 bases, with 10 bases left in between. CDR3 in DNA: TGTGCCATCAGTGGGCCGGGCCTCAATCAGCCCCAGCATTTT. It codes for CAISGPGLNQPQHF.

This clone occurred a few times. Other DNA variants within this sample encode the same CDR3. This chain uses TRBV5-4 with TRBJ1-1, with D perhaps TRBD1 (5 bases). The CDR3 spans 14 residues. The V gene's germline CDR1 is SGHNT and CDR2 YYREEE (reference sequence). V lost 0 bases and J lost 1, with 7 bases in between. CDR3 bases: TGTGCCAGCAGCTTGGACAGGCGGAACACTGAAGCTTTCTTT. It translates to CASSLDRRNTEAFF.

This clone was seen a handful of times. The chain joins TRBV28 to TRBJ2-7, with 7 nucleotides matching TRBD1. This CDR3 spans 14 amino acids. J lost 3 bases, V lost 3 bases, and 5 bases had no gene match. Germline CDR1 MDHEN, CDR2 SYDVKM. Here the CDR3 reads CASSFPGQYYEQYF. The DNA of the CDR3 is TGTGCCAGCAGTTTCCCGGGACAGTACTACGAGCAGTACTTC. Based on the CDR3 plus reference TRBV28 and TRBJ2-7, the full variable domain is DVKVTQSSRYLVKRTGEKVFLECVQDMDHENMFWYRQDPGLGLRLIYFSYDVKMKEKGDIPEGYSVSREKKERFSLILESASTNQTSMYLCASSFPGQYYEQYFGPGTRLTVT.